Following are 26 T cell receptor beta chains from one sample sequenced in a study of patients and donors after allogeneic stem cell transplantation. From the RT-PCR reads, TCRdb called clonotypes with MiXCR, one entry per CDR3 protein. The sample contains some 200,000 distinct CDR3 sequences, roughly 40% of which appear only once. Sequences were obtained from blood, either unsorted or a sorted T cell fraction (not recorded which). These receptors were taken from a human donor who was either an allogeneic HSCT recipient or a stem cell or donor lymphocyte infusion donor (not recorded which). It is not recorded whose cells these are; they may come from a transplant donor.

The chain's CDR3 is CASSSFHTGFNYGYTF. CDR3 in DNA: TGTGCCAGCAGTTCCTTTCATACAGGGTTTAACTATGGCTACACCTTC. J is TRBJ1-2 and V is TRBV6-5, with D tentatively TRBD1 (6 bases). V shed 4 bases and J shed 1 base, with 16 bases lying between them. Germline V CDR1 and CDR2: MNHEY, SVGAGI. CDR3 size: 16 residues.

The V gene is TRBV7-6, the J gene TRBJ1-4, with no clear D. V was shortened by 3 bases and J by 8 bases, with 13 bases between the two germline ends. CDR1 is SGHVS, CDR2 FNYEAQ, per germline. The CDR3 is made up of 14 amino acids. The CDR3 nucleotides are TGTGCCAGCAGCTTCCGAGCCAATGGGGAAAAACTGTTTTTT. Its protein is CASSFRANGEKLFF.

V is TRBV5-4 and J is TRBJ2-7; 11 nucleotides line up with TRBD2. The V segment lost 4 bases and the J segment 2 bases; nucleotides outside the gene matches: 2. Germline CDR1 is SGHNT and CDR2 is YYREEE (reference sequence). This CDR3 has 14 residues. In DNA form, the CDR3 reads TGTGCCAGCAGCCCGGGACTAGCGGCCTACGAGCAGTACTTC. As protein: CASSPGLAAYEQYF.

J is TRBJ2-2 and V is TRBV12-3 or TRBV12-4; D is unresolved. The CDR3 sequence is 14 residues long. The V end lost 3 bases, the J end lost 3 bases, and 8 bases lay between the germline ends. The CDR3 region has the DNA TGTGCCAGCAGTTTTTCGACTGACACCGGGGAGCTGTTTTTT. This codes for CASSFSTDTGELFF.

This clonotype was seen a single time. The V gene is TRBV9, the J gene TRBJ1-4, with 8 bases fitting TRBD1. V lost 3 bases to trimming and J lost 7 bases; unmatched junction nucleotides: 8. The CDR3 is 15 amino acids. Per germline, CDR1 SGDLS and CDR2 YYNGEE. The CDR3 is CASSAPGQAGEKLFF. The CDR3 region has the DNA TGTGCCAGCAGCGCTCCGGGACAGGCGGGTGAAAAACTGTTTTTT. Full variable domain (remainder filled in from reference TRBV9 and TRBJ1-4): DSGVTQTPKHLITATGQRVTLRCSPRSGDLSVYWYQQSLDQGLQFLIQYYNGEERAKGNILERFSAQQFPDLHSELNLSSLELGDSALYFCASSAPGQAGEKLFFGSGTQLSVL.

The V call is TRBV6-2 or TRBV6-3, the J call TRBJ1-1; D is uncertain. CDR1 is MNHEY and CDR2 is SVGEGT in the germline V gene. The germline V and J ends were trimmed by 2 bases and 11 bases, with 18 bases remaining between them. CDR3 length equals 14 residues. CDR3 residues: CASSYRLQLAVAFF. The CDR3 nucleotides are TGTGCCAGCAGTTACCGCCTACAGCTCGCAGTGGCTTTCTTT.

The chain recombines TRBV3-1 with TRBJ2-3; D possibly uses TRBD1 or TRBD2 (5 bases each). The CDR3 runs 15 residues. Germline V gene lookup returns CDR1 LGHDT and CDR2 YNNKEL (reference sequence). With 4 bases removed from V and 2 bases from J, the gap between germline ends came to 13 bases. CDR3 in DNA: TGTGCCAGCAGCCCGGGACGGGCCTACACAGATACGCAGTATTTT. This sequence encodes CASSPGRAYTDTQYF.

V usage is TRBV12-3 or TRBV12-4 and J usage is TRBJ1-5; TRBD1 matches 9 bases. The junction had 17 bases not matched to a gene; V was cut back by 5 bases and J by 0 bases. This CDR3 region has 20 residues. CDR3: CASSPHRRGQGSLSNQPQHF. CDR3 sequence (DNA): TGTGCCAGCAGTCCCCACCGTCGGGGACAGGGATCCCTTAGCAATCAGCCCCAGCATTTT.

This chain joins TRBV7-6 and TRBJ2-3; 8 nucleotides match TRBD2. CDR3 length: 16 amino acids. V dropped 5 bases and J dropped 4; count of bases not matched to a gene: 11. Looked up from germline, CDR1 is SGHVS and CDR2 is FNYEAQ. CDR3 amino acids: CASSLELAAVADTQYF. The CDR3 region has the DNA TGTGCCAGCAGCCTCGAACTAGCGGCCGTCGCAGATACGCAGTATTTT.

This clonotype was detected only a few times. This chain links TRBV7-9 with TRBJ1-1, with a weak D call TRBD1 (5 bases). Germline loops: CDR1 SEHNR, CDR2 FQNEAQ (reference sequence). Trimming took 1 base from V and 12 from J, leaving 12 bases between them. This CDR3 is 12 amino acids long. The CDR3 here is CASSLEQGRPFF. CDR3 coding DNA: TGTGCCAGCAGCTTAGAGCAGGGTAGGCCTTTCTTT. Full variable domain (rest looked up from reference TRBV7-9 and TRBJ1-1): DTGVSQNPRHKITKRGQNVTFRCDPISEHNRLYWYRQTLGQGPEFLTYFQNEAQLEKSRLLSDRFSAERPKGSFSTLEIQRTEQGDSAMYLCASSLEQGRPFFGQGTRLTVV.

This clonotype has just a few counts. V is TRBV12-3 or TRBV12-4 and J is TRBJ1-2, with D perhaps TRBD1 (6 bases). CDR3 size: 15 residues. Trimming removed 6 bases from V and 2 bases from J, with 16 bases in between. The CDR3 coding sequence is TGTGCCAGCAGACAGATACAGGGTCCCAACTATGGCTACACCTTC. Translation: CASRQIQGPNYGYTF.

J is TRBJ2-7 and V is TRBV6-2 or TRBV6-3; 10 bases are shared with TRBD1. In germline, CDR1 is MNHEY, CDR2 SVGEGT. V gave up 6 bases and J gave up 3 bases; unmatched junction bases: 5. The CDR3 runs to 14 residues. DNA for the CDR3: TGTGCCAGCAGACTGGGACAGGGGTACTACGAGCAGTACTTC. Its protein product is CASRLGQGYYEQYF.

This clonotype was seen a few times. The chain combines TRBV5-1 with TRBJ1-2, with D possibly being TRBD1 (5 bases). Germline V gene data show CDR1 as SGHRS and CDR2 as YFSETQ. The CDR3 runs to 14 residues. V dropped 4 bases and J dropped 0 bases, with 10 bases sitting between them. For the CDR3, the DNA is TGCGCCAGCAGCCGGGACGTAGCTAACTATGGCTACACCTTC. This codes for CASSRDVANYGYTF. Together with reference TRBV5-1 and TRBJ1-2, the CDR3 gives the full variable domain: KAGVTQTPRYLIKTRGQQVTLSCSPISGHRSVSWYQQTPGQGLQFLFEYFSETQRNKGNFPGRFSGRQFSNSRSEMNVSTLELGDSALYLCASSRDVANYGYTFGSGTRLTVV.

This clonotype has a handful of counts. CDR3: CASSLFAGFNYGYTF. The DNA of the CDR3 is TGTGCCAGCAGTTTATTTGCGGGCTTTAACTATGGCTACACCTTC. This chain joins TRBV12-3 or TRBV12-4 and TRBJ1-2; no firm D call. Trimming took off 2 bases at V and 1 base at J, with 11 bases between the two ends. This CDR3 spans 15 amino acids.

The chain carries TRBV12-3 or TRBV12-4 and TRBJ2-5; D may match TRBD1 or TRBD2 (5 bases each). V lost 5 bases to trimming and J lost 5 bases, with 18 bases between them. CDR3 length equals 15 residues. The CDR3 DNA reads as TGTGCCAGCAGTGCAACTGCCGGGACCAGGGAGACCCAGTACTTC. Amino acids: CASSATAGTRETQYF.

The chain has TRBV9 and TRBJ2-5; 9 bases map to TRBD1. CDR1 and CDR2 (germline): SGDLS, YYNGEE. Trimming removed 5 bases from V and 4 bases from J; junction bases left unmatched: 15. CDR3 length equals 17 residues. CDR3 coding DNA: TGTGCCAGCAGTGGAACCTTCGGGGGACAGGGTCGAGAGACCCAGTACTTC. Protein sequence: CASSGTFGGQGRETQYF.

This clonotype has more than one count but fewer than ten. The rearrangement uses TRBV28 and TRBJ1-5; 9 bases match TRBD1. The germline gives CDR1 MDHEN, CDR2 SYDVKM. Germline trimming cut 4 bases from V and 2 bases from J; bases unmatched to any gene: 9. CDR3 length: 17 amino acids. Written as DNA, the CDR3 is TGTGCCAGCAGTTCCTTGGGACAGGGTTTTCGCAATCAGCCCCAGCATTTT. Protein sequence: CASSSLGQGFRNQPQHF.

The chain recombines TRBV4-2 with TRBJ1-2, with 8 bases lining up with TRBD1. Germline CDR1 and CDR2: LGHNA and YNFKEQ. CDR3 length: 13 amino acids. The ends lost 5 bases at V and 6 bases at J; junction bases unmatched: 5. The CDR3 is CASSSTGEDGYTF. CDR3 in DNA: TGTGCCAGCAGCTCGACAGGGGAGGATGGCTACACCTTC.

This clonotype was picked up one time. The V and J genes are TRBV7-2 and TRBJ1-2, with no clear D. Germline V lookup: CDR1 SGHTA, CDR2 FQGNSA. Trimming left V 6 bases short and J 7 bases short, with 15 bases between. The CDR3 is 13 residues long. In nucleotides, the CDR3 is TGTGCCAGCAGTTTCCTGCGGGAGGTTGGCTACACCTTC. This translates into CASSFLREVGYTF. The variable domain in full, completed from reference TRBV7-2 and TRBJ1-2, reads GAGVSQSPSNKVTEKGKDVELRCDPISGHTALYWYRQSLGQGLEFLIYFQGNSAPDKSGLPSDRFSAERTGGSVSTLTIQRTQQEDSAVYLCASSFLREVGYTFGSGTRLTVV.

To note about this clonotype: One end of the junction does not line up with germline, which may come from a read error. The chain links TRBV12-3 or TRBV12-4 to TRBJ1-2; D not resolved. The CDR3 consists of 11 residues. CDR3 DNA: TGTGCCAGCAGTACGGCGAATGGCTGCACCTTC. Amino acids: CASSTANGCTF.

J is TRBJ2-3 and V is TRBV4-3; D is unresolved. CDR1 LGHNA and CDR2 YSLEER come from the germline V gene. V lost 1 base, J lost 2 bases, and 10 bases lay in between. The CDR3 consists of 15 residues. The CDR3, as DNA: TGCGCCAGCAGCCAAGTGGCAGAGAACACAGATACGCAGTATTTT. This gives the protein CASSQVAENTDTQYF.

This clonotype was picked up a small number of times. V usage is TRBV5-6 and J usage is TRBJ1-5, with 8 bases aligning to TRBD1. Germline CDR1 is SGHDT and CDR2 is YYEEEE. The trim removed 6 bases at V and 2 bases at J, leaving 16 bases unmatched. The CDR3 runs 18 residues. The CDR3 DNA reads TGTGCCAGCATCATCGCAATAGGACAGGGTATGGGCAATCAGCCCCAGCATTTT. It translates to CASIIAIGQGMGNQPQHF.

This clonotype was picked up one time. The CDR3 is CASSQRTGGDTGELFF. The CDR3 DNA follows: TGCGCCAGCAGCCAGCGGACAGGGGGGGACACCGGGGAGCTGTTTTTT. The J gene is TRBJ2-2, the V gene TRBV4-3; TRBD1 matches at 10 bases. Unmatched junction bases numbered 4, after V lost 3 bases and J lost 3 bases. CDR1 is LGHNA and CDR2 is YSLEER in the germline V gene. The CDR3 contains 16 residues.

The V gene is TRBV7-2, the J gene TRBJ2-1; 7 nucleotides agree with TRBD2. Germline CDR1 and CDR2: SGHTA and FQGNSA. The CDR3 contains 16 residues. V gave up 2 bases and J gave up 4 bases; unmatched junction bases: 8. CDR3 nucleotide sequence: TGTGCCAGCAGCTTAAGGGTCCTAGCGGAGTACAATGAGCAGTTCTTC. This translates into CASSLRVLAEYNEQFF.

This clonotype was counted between two and nine times. V usage is TRBV6-5 and J usage is TRBJ2-1; 10 bases map to TRBD2. Per the germline V gene, CDR1 is MNHEY and CDR2 is SVGAGI. J was trimmed by 7 bases and V by 2 bases; bases with no gene match: 5. The CDR3 is 15 amino acids. The CDR3 region has the DNA TGTGCCAGCAGTTACGTGCCTAGCGGGAGTAATGAGCAGTTCTTC. This encodes CASSYVPSGSNEQFF.

The genes are TRBV7-9 and TRBJ2-1, with 9 bases fitting TRBD1. From germline, CDR1 is SEHNR and CDR2 FQNEAQ (reference sequence). Trimming removed 3 bases from V and 2 bases from J; junction bases left unmatched: 14. CDR3 size: 19 residues. CDR3 DNA: TGTGCCAGCAGCTTCTTTCATAAAGGGACAGGGATGACCTACAATGAGCAGTTCTTC. Amino acids: CASSFFHKGTGMTYNEQFF.